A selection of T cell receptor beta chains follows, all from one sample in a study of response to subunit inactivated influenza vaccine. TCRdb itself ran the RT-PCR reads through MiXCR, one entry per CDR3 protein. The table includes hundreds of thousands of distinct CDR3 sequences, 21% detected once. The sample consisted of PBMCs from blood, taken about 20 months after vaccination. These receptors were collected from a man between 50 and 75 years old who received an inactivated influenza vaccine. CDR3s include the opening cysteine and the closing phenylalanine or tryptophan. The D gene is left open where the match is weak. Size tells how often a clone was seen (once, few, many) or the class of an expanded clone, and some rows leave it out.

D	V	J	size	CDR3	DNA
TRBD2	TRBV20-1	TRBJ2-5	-	CSAAKTSYQETQYF	TGCAGTGCCGCAAAGACTAGCTACCAAGAGACCCAGTACTTC
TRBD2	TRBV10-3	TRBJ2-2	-	CAISPVSGANTGELFF	TGTGCCATCAGTCCCGTTAGCGGGGCTAACACCGGGGAGCTGTTTTTT
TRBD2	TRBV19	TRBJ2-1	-	CASSIKGLGNEQFF	TGTGCCAGTAGTATTAAGGGACTAGGAAATGAGCAGTTCTTC
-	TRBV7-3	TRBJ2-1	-	CASSLSRDRNEQFF	TGTGCCAGCAGCTTAAGCAGGGATCGCAATGAGCAGTTCTTC
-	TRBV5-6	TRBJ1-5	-	CASSLDREGNQPQHF	TGTGCCAGCAGCTTGGATAGGGAGGGCAATCAGCCCCAGCATTTT
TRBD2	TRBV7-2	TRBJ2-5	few	CASSSQWTSGGYETQYF	TGTGCCAGCAGCTCCCAATGGACTAGCGGGGGGTATGAGACCCAGTACTTC
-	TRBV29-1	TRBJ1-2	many	CSVGTVRPGYTF	TGCAGCGTTGGTACGGTTAGACCTGGCTACACCTTC
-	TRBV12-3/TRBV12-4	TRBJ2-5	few	CASKTVGTETQYF	TGTGCCAGCAAAACGGTAGGGACGGAGACCCAGTACTTC
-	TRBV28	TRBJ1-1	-	CASSPYWGRERTEAFF	TGTGCCAGCAGCCCTTACTGGGGTCGAGAGAGGACTGAAGCTTTCTTT
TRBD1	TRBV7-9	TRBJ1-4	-	CASSFRQGIIEKLFF	TGTGCCAGCAGCTTCAGACAGGGAATTATTGAAAAACTGTTTTTT
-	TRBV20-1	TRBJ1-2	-	CSAQRSGLGRHGYTF	TGCAGTGCCCAAAGGTCAGGGCTTGGAAGGCATGGCTACACCTTC
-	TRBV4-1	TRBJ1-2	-	CASSQGTGFDGYTF	TGCGCCAGCAGCCAAGGGACGGGCTTTGATGGCTACACCTTC
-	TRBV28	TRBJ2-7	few	CATRKQGRYEQYF	TGTGCCACCCGGAAGCAGGGGAGGTACGAGCAGTACTTC
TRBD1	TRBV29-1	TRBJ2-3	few	CSVEAFQGVDTQYF	TGCAGCGTTGAAGCGTTCCAGGGGGTTGATACGCAGTATTTT
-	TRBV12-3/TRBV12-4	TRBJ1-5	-	CASTDEGFYQPQHF	TGTGCCAGCACCGATGAGGGGTTTTATCAGCCCCAGCATTTT
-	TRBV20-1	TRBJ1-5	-	CSAPQGGNQPQHF	TGCAGTGCTCCTCAGGGCGGCAATCAGCCCCAGCATTTT
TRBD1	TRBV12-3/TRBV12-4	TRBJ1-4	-	CASSLTGQGSLLFF	TGTGCCAGCAGCCTTACCGGACAGGGGAGTTTACTGTTTTTT
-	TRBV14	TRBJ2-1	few	CASSPVGVFGADPYNEQFF	TGTGCCAGCAGCCCAGTCGGAGTTTTCGGAGCGGACCCCTACAATGAGCAGTTCTTC
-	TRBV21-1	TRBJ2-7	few	CASSGLEETVDDEQYF	TGTGCCAGCAGCGGACTTGAGGAGACAGTAGACGACGAGCAGTACTTC
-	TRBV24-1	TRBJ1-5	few	CATSDSGPTEPQHF	TGTGCCACCAGTGATTCAGGGCCGACCGAACCCCAGCATTTT
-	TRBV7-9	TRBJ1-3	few	CASGAGALFSGNTIYF	TGTGCCAGCGGGGCCGGGGCCCTCTTCTCTGGAAACACCATATATTTT
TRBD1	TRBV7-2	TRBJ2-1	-	CASSADRGVYNEQFF	TGTGCCAGCAGCGCAGACAGGGGAGTGTACAATGAGCAGTTCTTC
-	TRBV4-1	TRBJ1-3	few	CASSQDPAGSSGNTIYF	TGCGCCAGCAGCCAAGACCCGGCAGGTTCATCTGGAAACACCATATATTTT
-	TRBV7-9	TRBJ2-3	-	CASTPGDTQYF	TGTGCCAGCACCCCCGGGGATACGCAGTATTTT